This TCR beta chain was recorded in a study of control samples from healthy donors and cancer patients. This CDR3 region has 11 residues. Deletions cut 5 bases from V and 8 bases from J, with 9 bases between. Produced via immunoSEQ multiplex PCR; TCRdb's table is partial and in-frame only. The table shows 170,000 or so clones, with approximately 92% occurring only once. The sequence derives from a man in his late teens or twenties in good health. Source material: blood. This sequence joins TRBV12-3 or TRBV12-4 and TRBJ1-2; no firm D call. The CDR3 protein is CASSQRGGYTF. The CDR3 region has the DNA TGTGCCAGCAGTCAGCGGGGAGGCTACACCTTC.